This T cell receptor beta chain originates from a study of Ad26.COV2.S vaccination and SARS-CoV-2 variants (dated by TCRdb to the early 2020s). Background on the whole study: Vaccine-arm donors were drawn from COV1001, a multicentre, randomized, double-blind, placebo-controlled phase I-IIa trial of Ad26.COV2.S in healthy adults. A total of approximately 30 samples were included in the TCR-sequenced set, comprising approximately 20 Ad26.COV2.S vaccine recipients, 5 placebo recipients and 8 SARS-CoV-2 convalescent individuals. The specificity and breadth of SARS-CoV-2-reactive T cell receptors after Ad26.COV2.S vaccination were assessed by TCRbeta repertoire sequencing. Ad26.COV2.S was administered intramuscularly at 5 x 10^10 or 1 x 10^11 viral particles, either as a single shot or as two shots given 56 days apart. Trial participants were randomized into five groups of five: low-dose or high-dose Ad26.COV2.S given once or twice, or placebo on both occasions. Investigators remained blinded to trial group allocation during experiments and outcome assessment.

CDR1 and CDR2, per the germline V gene, are SGHNT and YENEEA. Trimming leaves V shorter by 0 bases and J shorter by 0 bases, with the junction holding 10 bases beyond the gene matches. Measured from the cysteine to the phenylalanine, the CDR3 is 19 residues long. Of the read, only the CDR3 DNA is kept; its 57 bases are in frame from base 1. The immunoSEQ Assay was the method used to sequence TCRbeta CDR3 regions. After extraction, genomic DNA underwent amplification by bias-controlled multiplex PCR, followed by high-throughput sequencing. Turning to the authors' computational methods: Collapsing and filtering of sequences were performed to quantify the absolute abundance of each unique TCRbeta CDR3 region. T cell fraction was estimated by normalization of TCRbeta template counts to usable DNA, with usable DNA being measured through amplification of reference genes present in all nucleated cells. Repertoire TCRs were annotated as SARS-CoV-2-specific by exact matching of V gene, CDR3 amino acid sequence and J gene to a known reactive TCR set. The reference SARS-CoV-2 TCR set came from MIRA and was filtered for enrichment in COVID-19-positive ImmuneCODE repertoires, removing public or cross-reactive TCRs. Using the MIRA antigens, annotated TCRs were further analysed by specific ORF or by position within an ORF. Breadth was defined as annotated unique rearrangements over total unique productive rearrangements; depth was the summed frequency of those rearrangements. Group comparisons of TCR breadth used two-sided Wilcoxon rank-sum tests. Held by TCRdb, this immuneACCESS table contains in-frame sequences only and omits some clones. Under half of the omission traces to an unresolved V gene where checked; the cause of the rest is unknown. V and J calls and clone size are as listed in that table; D and trimming were resolved from the DNA. This sample has 500,000 or so clones in its table, and 87% of those were observed once. The ten largest clones add up to around 13% of the sample.

Sample treatment or condition, as interpreted from the label and publication: some 19 received Ad26.COV2.S at low or high dose, single or two shots; roughly 5 received placebo; per-sample allocation not given. Repertoires of vaccine and placebo recipients were sequenced from samples collected on day 63 after the first injection. Cohort 1b enrolled roughly 25 adults aged 18-55 years at a single site in Boston, USA, between 29 July and 7 August 2020. Ad26.COV2.S was a replication-incompetent adenovirus type 26 vector expressing a prefusion-stabilized SARS-CoV-2 spike protein from the original Wuhan strain. General findings and caveats noted by the study authors: It was noted by the authors that total T cell responses may have been underestimated by the TCR breadth and depth analyses. After vaccination, spike-specific CD8+ and CD4+ T cell responses were reported to show substantial breadth. Ad26.COV2.S recipients had higher spike-specific TCR breadth than placebo recipients (P = 0.0014). Vaccine and placebo recipients had comparable non-spike TCR breadth, which fits with the vaccine containing only spike. Comparing responses between vaccine doses or regimens was not something the study was powered to do.

Note on this clone: Its recognized antigen is unknown. No base-level quality is on record; no much larger clone is a single base apart.

Sequences were derived from peripheral blood, sampled in a trial of Ad26.COV2.S vaccine versus placebo. The clonotype originates from a person aged 18-60 years who received the Ad26.COV2.S COVID-19 vaccine or a placebo. Recombination joined TRBV11-3 with TRBJ2-7; 11 middle bases align to TRBD2. The nucleotide sequence reads as follows: TGTGCCAGCAGCTTAGACTCTCGGACTAGCGGGCGCGACTCCTACGAGCAGTACTTC. Translated, this gives CASSLDSRTSGRDSYEQYF.